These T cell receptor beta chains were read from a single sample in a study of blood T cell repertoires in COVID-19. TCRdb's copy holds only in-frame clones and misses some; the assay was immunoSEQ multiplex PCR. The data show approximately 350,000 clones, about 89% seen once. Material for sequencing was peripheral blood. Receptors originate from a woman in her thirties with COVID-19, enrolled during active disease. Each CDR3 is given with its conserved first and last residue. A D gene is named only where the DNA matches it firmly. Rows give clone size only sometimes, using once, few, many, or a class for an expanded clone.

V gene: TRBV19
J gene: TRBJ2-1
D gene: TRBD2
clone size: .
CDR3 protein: CASSSLPGLAGGHSYNEQFF
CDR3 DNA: TGTGCCAGTAGTAGCCTACCGGGACTAGCGGGAGGCCACTCTTACAATGAGCAGTTCTTC

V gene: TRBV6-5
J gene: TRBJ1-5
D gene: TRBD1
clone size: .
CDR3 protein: CASTGGFNQPQHF
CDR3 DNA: TGTGCCAGCACAGGGGGCTTCAATCAGCCCCAGCATTTT

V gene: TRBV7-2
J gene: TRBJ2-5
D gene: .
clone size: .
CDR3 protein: CASSLGRQETQYF
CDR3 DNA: TGTGCCAGCAGCTTAGGGCGGCAAGAGACCCAGTACTTC

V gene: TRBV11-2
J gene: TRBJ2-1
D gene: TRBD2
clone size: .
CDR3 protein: CASSTGLAGGTYNEQFF
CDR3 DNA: TGTGCCAGCAGCACGGGACTAGCGGGGGGTACCTACAATGAGCAGTTCTTC

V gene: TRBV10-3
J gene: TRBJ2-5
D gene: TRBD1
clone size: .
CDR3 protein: CAISGTGYETQYF
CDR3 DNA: TGTGCCATCAGCGGGACAGGGTACGAGACCCAGTACTTC

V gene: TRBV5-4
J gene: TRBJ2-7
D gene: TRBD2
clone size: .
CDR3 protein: CASSTPSGGSEQYF
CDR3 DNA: TGTGCCAGCAGCACCCCTAGCGGGGGAAGCGAGCAGTACTTC

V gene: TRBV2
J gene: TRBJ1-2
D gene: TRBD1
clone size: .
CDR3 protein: CASSVGDRAYGYTF
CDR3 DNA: TGTGCCAGCAGTGTAGGGGACAGGGCGTACGGCTACACCTTC

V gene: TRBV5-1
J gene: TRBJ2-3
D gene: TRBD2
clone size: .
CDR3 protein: CASGLGGGSTDTQYF
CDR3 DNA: TGCGCCAGCGGTCTGGGCGGGGGGAGCACAGATACGCAGTATTTT

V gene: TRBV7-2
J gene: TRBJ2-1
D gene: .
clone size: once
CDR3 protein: CASSRTDYPYNEQFF
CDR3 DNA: TGTGCCAGCAGCCGTACGGACTATCCTTACAATGAGCAGTTCTTC

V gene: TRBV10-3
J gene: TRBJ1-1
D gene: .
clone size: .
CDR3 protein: CAISRSGDEAFF
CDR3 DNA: TGTGCCATCAGTAGGTCAGGGGATGAAGCTTTCTTT

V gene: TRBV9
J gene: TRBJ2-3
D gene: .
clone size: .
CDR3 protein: CASSVDRATDTQYF
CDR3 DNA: TGTGCCAGCAGCGTAGACAGGGCCACAGATACGCAGTATTTT

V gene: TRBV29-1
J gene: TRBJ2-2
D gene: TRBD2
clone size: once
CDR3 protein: CSVVIGGGVHTGELFF
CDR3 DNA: TGCAGCGTTGTGATCGGCGGGGGGGTCCACACCGGGGAGCTGTTTTTT

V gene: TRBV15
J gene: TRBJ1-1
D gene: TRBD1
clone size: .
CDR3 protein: CATSRVGSDRPEVWMNTEAFF
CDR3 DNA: TGTGCCACCAGCAGAGTAGGGTCGGACAGGCCCGAGGTGTGGATGAACACTGAAGCTTTCTTT

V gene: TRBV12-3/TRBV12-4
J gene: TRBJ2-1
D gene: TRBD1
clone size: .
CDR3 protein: CASRPGGYEQFF
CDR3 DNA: TGTGCCAGCAGGCCAGGGGGCTATGAGCAGTTCTTC

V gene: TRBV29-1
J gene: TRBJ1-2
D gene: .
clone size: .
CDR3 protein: CSVGTRTF
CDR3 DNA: TGCAGCGTTGGGACAAGAACTTTC

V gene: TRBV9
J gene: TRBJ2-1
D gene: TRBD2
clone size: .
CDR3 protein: CASSGGTSGSIYNEQFF
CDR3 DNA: TGTGCCAGCAGCGGCGGGACTAGCGGGAGCATCTACAATGAGCAGTTCTTC

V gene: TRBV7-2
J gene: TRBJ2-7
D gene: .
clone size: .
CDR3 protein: CASSLYKGAYEQYF
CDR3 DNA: TGTGCCAGCAGCCTATATAAAGGGGCCTACGAGCAGTACTTC

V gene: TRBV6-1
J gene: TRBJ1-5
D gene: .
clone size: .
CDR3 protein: CASSEIRGATVRQPQHF
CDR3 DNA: TGTGCCAGCAGTGAAATTAGGGGCGCGACTGTTCGACAGCCCCAGCATTTT

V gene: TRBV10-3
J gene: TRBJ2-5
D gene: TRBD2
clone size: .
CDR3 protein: CAISELSGGTQETQYF
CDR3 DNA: TGTGCCATCAGTGAACTTAGCGGGGGGACCCAAGAGACCCAGTACTTC

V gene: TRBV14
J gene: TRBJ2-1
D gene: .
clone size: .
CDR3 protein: CASSHSGYPYNEQFF
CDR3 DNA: TGTGCCAGCAGCCACTCCGGGTACCCCTACAATGAGCAGTTCTTC

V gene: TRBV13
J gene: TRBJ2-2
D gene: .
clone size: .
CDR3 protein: CASSLYGGELFF
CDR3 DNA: TGTGCCAGCAGCTTATACGGCGGGGAGCTGTTTTTT

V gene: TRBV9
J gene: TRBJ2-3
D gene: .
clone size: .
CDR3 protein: CASSARLVTSTDTQYF
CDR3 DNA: TGTGCCAGCAGCGCGAGACTGGTTACTAGCACAGATACGCAGTATTTT

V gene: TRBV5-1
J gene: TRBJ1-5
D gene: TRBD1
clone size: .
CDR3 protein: CASSWTGDSNQPQHF
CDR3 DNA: TGCGCCAGCAGCTGGACAGGGGATAGCAATCAGCCCCAGCATTTT

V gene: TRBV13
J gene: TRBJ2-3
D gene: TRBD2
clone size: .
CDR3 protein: CASSSESLLSGRVSDTQYF
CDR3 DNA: TGTGCCAGCAGCTCGGAATCGCTTCTCAGCGGGAGGGTGTCAGATACGCAGTATTTT

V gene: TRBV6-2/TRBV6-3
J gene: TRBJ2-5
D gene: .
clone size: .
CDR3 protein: CASSDPQGTETQYF
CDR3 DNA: TGTGCCAGCAGTGACCCACAGGGTACGGAGACCCAGTACTTC

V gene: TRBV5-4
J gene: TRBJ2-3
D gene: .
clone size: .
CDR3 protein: CASSLVGSGHNTQYF
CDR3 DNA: TGTGCCAGCAGCTTGGTCGGTAGCGGCCATAATACGCAGTATTTT

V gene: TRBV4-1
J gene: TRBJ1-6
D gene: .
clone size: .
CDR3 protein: CASSQGEDSPLHF
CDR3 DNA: TGCGCCAGCAGCCAAGGCGAGGATTCACCCCTCCACTTT

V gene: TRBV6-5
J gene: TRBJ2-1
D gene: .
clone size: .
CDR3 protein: CASSVAAGGNEQFF
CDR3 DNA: TGTGCCAGCAGCGTGGCGGCCGGCGGCAATGAGCAGTTCTTC

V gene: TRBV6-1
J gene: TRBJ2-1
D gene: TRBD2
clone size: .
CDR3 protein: CASSGGLAGYRGAYNEQFF
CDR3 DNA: TGTGCCAGCAGTGGAGGACTAGCGGGATATCGGGGCGCCTACAATGAGCAGTTCTTC

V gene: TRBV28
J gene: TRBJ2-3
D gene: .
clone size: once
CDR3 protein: CASSSQWGNTDTQYF
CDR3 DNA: TGTGCCAGCAGTTCACAATGGGGCAACACAGATACGCAGTATTTT

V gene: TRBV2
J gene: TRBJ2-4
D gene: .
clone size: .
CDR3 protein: CASRGLRKYF
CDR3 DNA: TGTGCCAGCAGGGGACTGAGGAAGTACTTC

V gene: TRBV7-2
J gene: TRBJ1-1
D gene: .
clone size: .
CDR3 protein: CASSPLVALGTEAFF
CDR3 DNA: TGTGCCAGCAGCCCCCTGGTGGCCCTTGGCACTGAAGCTTTCTTT

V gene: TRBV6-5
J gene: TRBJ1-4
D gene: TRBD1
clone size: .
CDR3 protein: CASTPTGNEKLFF
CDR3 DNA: TGTGCCAGCACCCCGACAGGGAATGAAAAACTGTTTTTT

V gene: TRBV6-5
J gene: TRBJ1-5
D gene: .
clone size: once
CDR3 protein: CASRKLVRNQPQHF
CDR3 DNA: TGTGCCAGCAGGAAGTTAGTGCGCAATCAGCCCCAGCATTTT

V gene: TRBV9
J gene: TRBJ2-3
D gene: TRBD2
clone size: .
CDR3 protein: CASSVGTSGSSTDTQYF
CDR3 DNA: TGTGCCAGCAGCGTAGGTACTAGCGGGTCTAGCACAGATACGCAGTATTTT

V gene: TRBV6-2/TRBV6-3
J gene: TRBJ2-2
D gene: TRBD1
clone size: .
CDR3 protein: CASSYRTGGLWGTGELFF
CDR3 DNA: TGTGCCAGCAGTTACCGGACAGGGGGGCTTTGGGGCACCGGGGAGCTGTTTTTT

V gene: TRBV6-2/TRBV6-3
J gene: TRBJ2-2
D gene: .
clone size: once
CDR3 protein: CASSYPPSGQPYTGELFF
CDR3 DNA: TGTGCCAGCAGTTACCCTCCGTCCGGACAGCCTTACACCGGGGAGCTGTTTTTT

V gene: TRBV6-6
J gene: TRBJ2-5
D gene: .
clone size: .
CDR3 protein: CASSYSRGGGETQYF
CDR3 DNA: TGTGCCAGCAGTTACTCAAGGGGTGGAGGGGAGACCCAGTACTTC

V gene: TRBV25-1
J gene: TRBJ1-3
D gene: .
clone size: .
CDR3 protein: CASSVAGSGNTIYF
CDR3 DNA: TGTGCCAGCAGTGTGGCGGGGTCTGGAAACACCATATATTTT

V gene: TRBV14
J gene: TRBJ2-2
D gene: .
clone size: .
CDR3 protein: CASSQGLLESYTGELFF
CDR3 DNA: TGTGCCAGCAGCCAAGGGCTCCTAGAGTCGTACACCGGGGAGCTGTTTTTT

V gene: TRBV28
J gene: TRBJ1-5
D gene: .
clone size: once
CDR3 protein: CASSLAGDGNQPQHF
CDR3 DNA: TGTGCCAGCAGTTTGGCAGGGGACGGCAATCAGCCCCAGCATTTT

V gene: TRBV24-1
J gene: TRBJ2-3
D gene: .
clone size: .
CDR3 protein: CATSAPGGTLGYSDTQYF
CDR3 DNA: TGTGCCACCAGTGCCCCCGGAGGAACACTGGGGTATTCTGATACGCAGTATTTT

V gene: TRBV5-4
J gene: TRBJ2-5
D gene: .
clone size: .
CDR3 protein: CASSEIPQETQYF
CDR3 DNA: TGTGCCAGCAGCGAGATACCGCAAGAGACCCAGTACTTC

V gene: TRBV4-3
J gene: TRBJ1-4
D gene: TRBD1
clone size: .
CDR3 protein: CASSLEGQANEKLFF
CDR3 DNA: TGCGCCAGCAGCCTGGAGGGACAGGCGAATGAAAAACTGTTTTTT

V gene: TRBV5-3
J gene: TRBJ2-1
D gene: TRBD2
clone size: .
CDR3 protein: CARSPGRRVYNEQFF
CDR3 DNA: TGTGCCAGAAGCCCCGGGAGGAGGGTCTACAATGAGCAGTTCTTC

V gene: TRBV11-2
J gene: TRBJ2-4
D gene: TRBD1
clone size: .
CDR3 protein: CASSLGPRGRRGKNIQYF
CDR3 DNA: TGTGCCAGCAGCTTAGGTCCCAGGGGGCGTCGTGGCAAAAACATTCAGTACTTC

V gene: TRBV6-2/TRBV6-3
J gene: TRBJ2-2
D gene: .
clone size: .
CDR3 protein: CASSYPSVGDTLFTGELFF
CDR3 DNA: TGTGCCAGCAGTTACCCCTCGGTAGGGGACACCCTATTCACCGGGGAGCTGTTTTTT

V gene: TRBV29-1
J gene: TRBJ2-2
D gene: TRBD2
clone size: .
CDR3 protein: CSATGGGLYTGELFF
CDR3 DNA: TGCAGCGCAACCGGGGGGGGGCTGTACACCGGGGAGCTGTTTTTT